This TCR beta chain came from a study of human T cells and chemical hapten exposure. In this sample, this clonotype turned up a few times. TCRdb passed the RACE reads through MiXCR, listing each CDR3 protein once. The sample carries 85,000 to 100,000 distinct CDR3 sequences, 25% to 30% recorded once. As to time point: patch test 3, about 24 weeks after DPC sensitization. Treatment reported: therapeutic diphenylcyclopropenone sensitization with weekly scalp DPC. Sequenced here: whole blood, sampled in connection with sensitization to the hapten diphenylcyclopropenone (DPC). The clonotype originates from a man aged 40-55 years with alopecia areata. Some clones in this sample may be carry-over from other donors' samples.

Written as DNA, the CDR3 is TGTGCCAGCAGCTCTAGCGGGAGTACGCAGTATTTT. This gives the protein CASSSSGSTQYF. The V call is TRBV7-2, the J call TRBJ2-3, with 10 bases lining up with TRBD2. The CDR3 runs 12 residues. Trimming cost V 4 bases and J 8 bases; bases outside gene matches: 0. The germline V gene has CDR1 SGHTA and CDR2 FQGNSA.